The rows below give T cell receptor beta chains drawn from one sample of a study of T-cell memory formation after mild COVID-19. Each CDR3 protein is one row after TCRdb ran MiXCR on the 5' RACE reads. Among hundreds of thousands of distinct CDR3 sequences, approximately 21% were seen once, and the ten largest hold about 8.4%. The sequencing sample was made of PBMCs or a T cell subset sorted from them (not recorded which). The receptors were sampled from an adult woman who had mild COVID-19 (a few samples of this study predate the infection). Cell type and time point are not known. Each CDR3 is given with its conserved first and last residue. Fields, in order: D gene, clone size, V gene, J gene, CDR3 protein, CDR3 DNA. A D gene is named only where the DNA matches it firmly. The size of a clone is reported for some rows only, either as once, few or many, or as a class for expanded clones.

>TRBD1|-|TRBV7-9|TRBJ1-1
CASSSGQGGRWTEAFF
TGTGCCAGCAGCTCCGGACAGGGGGGACGTTGGACTGAAGCTTTCTTT
>TRBD2|-|TRBV19|TRBJ2-2
CASSMERGRSLPGELFF
TGTGCCAGTAGTATGGAGCGGGGCCGGTCACTACCCGGGGAGCTGTTTTTT
>-|many|TRBV12-3/TRBV12-4|TRBJ2-3
CASKGVFNTDTQYF
TGTGCCAGCAAGGGGGTCTTCAACACAGATACGCAGTATTTT
>-|few|TRBV5-6|TRBJ1-5
CASSLGPGGQPQHF
TGTGCCAGCAGCTTGGGGCCCGGAGGGCAGCCCCAGCATTTT
>-|-|TRBV6-5|TRBJ2-2
CASRPVTNTGELFF
TGTGCCAGCAGACCAGTCACGAACACCGGGGAGCTGTTTTTT
>-|-|TRBV12-3/TRBV12-4|TRBJ2-2
CASSLFGELFF
TGTGCCAGCAGTTTATTCGGGGAGCTGTTTTTT
>-|few|TRBV4-1|TRBJ1-1
CASSQDPWRAFF
TGCGCCAGCAGCCAAGACCCTTGGAGGGCTTTCTTT
>TRBD2|-|TRBV4-3|TRBJ2-3
CASSPHGGSSGTDTQYF
TGCGCCAGCAGCCCTCACGGAGGATCTAGCGGTACAGATACGCAGTATTTT
>TRBD1|few|TRBV19|TRBJ1-2
CATDLGTGTSYTF
TGTGCCACAGACCTCGGGACAGGGACGAGCTACACCTTC
>-|-|TRBV7-3|TRBJ1-1
CASSLSAPNTEAFF
TGTGCCAGCAGCTTAAGTGCTCCGAACACTGAAGCTTTCTTT
>-|once|TRBV12-3/TRBV12-4|TRBJ2-7
CASSLALTGRGYEQYF
TGTGCCAGCAGTTTAGCCCTGACAGGGAGGGGCTACGAGCAGTACTTC
>-|many|TRBV7-9|TRBJ2-7
CASSLTGASYEQYF
TGCGCCAGCAGCTTGACGGGGGCCTCCTACGAGCAGTACTTC
>-|-|TRBV3-1|TRBJ2-5
CATASAGETQYF
TGTGCCACTGCCTCGGCCGGGGAGACCCAGTACTTC
>TRBD1|few|TRBV9|TRBJ1-5
CASSVGTGGAPNQPQHF
TGTGCCAGCAGCGTGGGGACAGGGGGAGCCCCCAATCAGCCCCAGCATTTT
>TRBD1|few|TRBV7-9|TRBJ1-5
CASGQGSQPQHF
TGTGCCAGTGGACAGGGTAGTCAGCCCCAGCATTTT
>-|few|TRBV29-1|TRBJ2-3
CSVETVPDTQYF
TGCAGCGTGGAGACAGTCCCAGATACGCAGTATTTT
>-|-|TRBV7-2|TRBJ1-2
CASSFPRYGYTF
TGTGCCAGCAGCTTTCCTCGCTATGGCTACACCTTC
>-|-|TRBV29-1|TRBJ2-1
CSVEGTSTYNEQFF
TGCAGCGTTGAAGGGACCTCGACCTACAATGAGCAGTTCTTC
>-|-|TRBV29-1|TRBJ1-2
CSVEATVGYTF
TGCAGCGTTGAAGCGACTGTGGGCTACACCTTC
>-|few|TRBV12-3/TRBV12-4|TRBJ2-1
CASSYANNEQFF
TGTGCCAGCAGTTACGCCAACAATGAGCAGTTCTTC
>-|-|TRBV7-3|TRBJ2-7
CASSPTPGTPHEQYF
TGTGCCAGCAGCCCCACTCCTGGAACCCCCCACGAGCAGTACTTC
>TRBD1|-|TRBV4-1|TRBJ2-7
CASSQGWIPGQGHHEQYF
TGCGCCAGCAGCCAGGGATGGATCCCGGGACAGGGGCATCACGAGCAGTACTTC
>-|-|TRBV19|TRBJ2-4
CASSIVKGRKLAKNIQYF
TGTGCCAGTAGTATAGTAAAGGGACGGAAGCTAGCCAAAAACATTCAGTACTTC
>TRBD1|-|TRBV5-1|TRBJ2-7
CASSPGQGARGPSEQYF
TGCGCCAGCAGCCCGGGACAGGGGGCGAGGGGGCCCAGCGAGCAGTACTTC
>TRBD1|-|TRBV2|TRBJ1-1
CASSGTGSTEAFF
TGTGCCAGCAGTGGGACAGGGAGCACTGAAGCTTTCTTT
>-|-|TRBV24-1|TRBJ1-1
CATSDRKQGNTEAFF
TGTGCCACCAGTGACCGCAAACAGGGGAACACTGAAGCTTTCTTT
>TRBD2|-|TRBV12-3/TRBV12-4|TRBJ2-1
CASSLLAGGLGNEQFF
TGTGCCAGCAGTTTACTAGCGGGGGGGCTTGGAAATGAGCAGTTCTTC
>-|few|TRBV24-1|TRBJ2-3
CATAGRGIGTDTQYF
TGTGCCACCGCCGGTAGGGGGATTGGCACAGATACGCAGTATTTT
>-|-|TRBV4-1|TRBJ1-4
CASSQSTGQNEKLFF
TGCGCCAGCAGCCAGTCGACAGGCCAGAATGAAAAACTGTTTTTT
>TRBD2|-|TRBV9|TRBJ2-6
CASSVGGGVHSGANVLTF
TGTGCCAGCAGCGTAGGCGGGGGAGTGCACTCTGGGGCCAACGTCCTGACTTTC
>TRBD2|few|TRBV27|TRBJ2-2
CASSLAGGGAGELFF
TGTGCCAGCAGTTTAGCGGGGGGCGGGGCCGGGGAGCTGTTTTTT
>-|-|TRBV7-2|TRBJ1-6
CASTSGSNNSPLHF
TGTGCCAGCACCTCAGGGAGTAATAATTCACCCCTCCACTTT
>-|-|TRBV19|TRBJ2-7
CASSMRGHLYEQYF
TGTGCCAGTAGTATGAGGGGACACCTTTACGAGCAGTACTTC
>-|-|TRBV6-2/TRBV6-3|TRBJ2-7
CASSYSRGVPSYEQYF
TGTGCCAGCAGTTACTCGCGCGGAGTACCCTCCTACGAGCAGTACTTC
>-|few|TRBV7-8|TRBJ1-5
CASSSDGRSNQPQHF
TGTGCCAGCAGCTCAGACGGACGGAGCAATCAGCCCCAGCATTTT
>-|few|TRBV7-6|TRBJ2-7
CASSLTEAYEQYF
TGTGCCAGCAGCTTAACGGAGGCCTACGAGCAGTACTTC
>TRBD1|-|TRBV7-2|TRBJ1-2
CASSLTDRGPFYGYTF
TGTGCCAGCAGCTTAACCGACAGGGGGCCATTCTATGGCTACACCTTC
>-|few|TRBV27|TRBJ1-2
CASSPQGYTSGYTF
TGTGCCAGCAGTCCCCAGGGGTATACGAGCGGCTACACCTTC
>TRBD1|-|TRBV19|TRBJ1-4
CASSRDRGRANEKLFF
TGTGCCAGTAGCAGGGACAGGGGGCGTGCTAATGAAAAACTGTTTTTT
>-|-|TRBV3-1|TRBJ2-1
CASSQDGTSSPAGFF
TGTGCCAGCAGCCAAGATGGAACTAGCTCCCCAGCCGGGTTCTTC
>TRBD2|few|TRBV12-3/TRBV12-4|TRBJ2-7
CASSSRSGKAYEQYF
TGTGCCAGCAGTTCCCGTAGCGGGAAAGCCTACGAGCAGTACTTC
>-|-|TRBV7-2|TRBJ2-7
CASSLAVQGNSYEQYF
TGTGCCAGCAGCTTAGCGGTTCAGGGCAACTCCTACGAGCAGTACTTC
>-|-|TRBV19|TRBJ2-3
CASKRGTDTQYF
TGTGCTTCTAAGAGGGGCACAGATACGCAGTATTTT
>-|-|TRBV5-6|TRBJ1-6
CASSPRRSWESPLHF
TGTGCCAGCAGCCCCCGGCGGAGCTGGGAATCACCCCTCCACTTT
>-|-|TRBV6-1|TRBJ1-1
CASTNGRMNTEAFF
TGTGCCAGCACCAACGGTCGGATGAACACTGAAGCTTTCTTT
>TRBD1|-|TRBV6-1|TRBJ2-5
CASSGGQGNQETQYF
TGTGCCAGCAGCGGGGGACAGGGCAACCAAGAGACCCAGTACTTC
>-|-|TRBV6-6|TRBJ1-2
CASSYLDGAYGYTF
TGTGCCAGCAGTTACCTGGACGGTGCATATGGCTACACCTTC
>-|-|TRBV19|TRBJ2-7
CATASRDGYEQYF
TGTGCCACAGCGAGCAGGGACGGCTACGAGCAGTACTTC
>TRBD1|few|TRBV4-2|TRBJ1-6
CASSQGYRGDSPLHF
TGTGCCAGCAGCCAAGGATACAGGGGCGATTCACCCCTCCACTTT
>-|-|TRBV24-1|TRBJ2-2
CATSDMGRGITGELFF
TGTGCCACCAGTGATATGGGAAGGGGAATCACCGGGGAGCTGTTTTTT
>TRBD1|-|TRBV9|TRBJ2-1
CASSVGSGQENEQFF
TGTGCCAGCAGCGTAGGTTCGGGACAGGAGAATGAGCAGTTCTTC
>TRBD2|-|TRBV5-4|TRBJ2-1
CASSGLAGGRNEQFF
TGTGCCAGCAGTGGACTAGCGGGAGGGCGCAATGAGCAGTTCTTC
>TRBD2|many|TRBV7-9|TRBJ2-3
CASSPGLADTQYF
TGTGCCAGCAGCCCGGGACTAGCGGATACGCAGTATTTT
>-|few|TRBV25-1|TRBJ1-2
CASSEYGAQGYTF
TGTGCCAGCAGTGAATACGGAGCCCAGGGCTACACCTTC
>-|few|TRBV28|TRBJ2-1
CASSHPRDYNEQFF
TGTGCCAGCAGCCATCCACGGGACTACAATGAGCAGTTCTTC
>-|-|TRBV5-6|TRBJ2-7
CASSLSYGYYEQYF
TGTGCCAGCAGCTTGTCCTACGGCTACTACGAGCAGTACTTC
>-|-|TRBV7-9|TRBJ1-6
CASSRFNSPLHF
TGTGCCAGCAGCAGATTTAATTCACCCCTCCACTTT
>-|-|TRBV12-3/TRBV12-4|TRBJ1-4
CASSPYEQGMEEKLFF
TGTGCCAGCAGTCCTTACGAACAGGGTATGGAAGAAAAACTGTTTTTT
>-|-|TRBV30|TRBJ2-7
CAWSLFPYEQYF
TGTGCCTGGAGTCTGTTCCCCTACGAGCAGTACTTC
>-|few|TRBV12-3/TRBV12-4|TRBJ1-1
CASSLGRGGRNTEAFF
TGTGCCAGCAGTTTAGGGCGAGGGGGACGGAACACTGAAGCTTTCTTT